Detailed here is one TCR beta chain. There are many counts of this clonotype. Which antigen it targets is not known. No quality values exist for individual bases; no much larger clone is one base distant. This sample was sequenced with an Illumina HiSeq 2500. Quantitative 5'-RACE with molecular barcodes was used to prepare TCR beta libraries. Processing in the source paper ran as follows. To identify disease-linked TCR variants, a new computational method was used, one built on a probabilistic model of VDJ rearrangement. The raw public data were reprocessed by TCRdb itself: fastp quality trimming at Q25, MiXCR clonotype calling, in-frame beta chains only. Here each entry gathers all rows of one CDR3 protein and keeps the most common genes and DNA. The V and J calls come from TCRdb's annotation, not from the publication. A total of around 150,000 distinct CDR3 sequences appear in this sample, 18% of them only once. The ten largest account for approximately 7.8% of the sample.

This sample was taken from a study of CD8 T cells in ankylosing spondylitis (dated by TCRdb to about 2017). Notes on the research overall: To find TCR variants linked to disease, the study profiled T cell receptor beta repertoires in ankylosing spondylitis patients and healthy donors. The full study cohort comprised some 27 ankylosing spondylitis patients and over a hundred healthy donors. Peripheral blood samples were taken, and synovial fluid was additionally collected from ankylosing spondylitis patients.

Broad study findings and their caveats: A TCR beta motif of seven or eight highly homologous amino acid variants appeared characteristic of blood from ankylosing spondylitis patients. The disease-linked clones showed a CD8+ phenotype and occurred at relatively low frequencies in peripheral blood. Some TCR beta motif variants had previously been reported in synovial fluid and blood of reactive arthritis patients, which suggested common disease-initiation mechanisms. The disease-linked clones were reported as significantly enriched in matched synovial fluid samples from ankylosing spondylitis patients.

The CDR3 has 14 amino acids, counting the end cysteine and phenylalanine. Only the CDR3 region is kept as DNA, spanning 42 bases read in frame from base 1. A distance of 14 bases separates the germline ends of V and J, which lose 5 bases and 5 bases respectively. Recombination connected TRBV12-3 or TRBV12-4 to TRBJ2-3; the D gene remains uncertain. The receptor was isolated from a male donor with ankylosing spondylitis or in good health (not recorded which). The sample was blood, either unsorted or a sorted T cell fraction (not recorded which). At the DNA level, the sequence is TGTGCCAGCAGTGGTGCTGGTGGTGAAGATACGCAGTATTTT. The encoded protein is CASSGAGGEDTQYF.